This is a list of T cell receptor beta chains from one sample in a study of cytomegalovirus exposure and HLA in healthy donors. The repertoire was sequenced with immunoSEQ multiplex PCR; TCRdb's copy has only in-frame clones and lacks some. Here the sample spans 150,000 to 200,000 clones, 75% to 80% being singletons. Input material: PBMCs. The receptors were sampled from a man in his fifties or sixties in good health and CMV-seropositive. Each CDR3 is given with its conserved first and last residue. Each record gives: D gene, V gene, J gene, clone size, CDR3 DNA, CDR3 protein. A D gene is named only where the DNA matches it firmly. Expanded clones are given a class, and other clones once, few, many or no size at all.

d_call: TRBD1
v_call: TRBV13
j_call: TRBJ1-6
clone_size: .
cdr3_nt: TGTGCCAGCAGCCCAGGGGGACAGGGTATTCTTTCACCCCTCCACTTT
cdr3_aa: CASSPGGQGILSPLHF

d_call: .
v_call: TRBV5-1
j_call: TRBJ2-2
clone_size: once
cdr3_nt: TGCGCCAGCAGCTCAGGACAGAACACCGGGGAGCTGTTTTTT
cdr3_aa: CASSSGQNTGELFF

d_call: TRBD2
v_call: TRBV9
j_call: TRBJ2-1
clone_size: .
cdr3_nt: TGTGCCAGCAGCGACACTAGCGGGCCTTACAATGAGCAGTTCTTC
cdr3_aa: CASSDTSGPYNEQFF

d_call: .
v_call: TRBV7-2
j_call: TRBJ2-6
clone_size: .
cdr3_nt: TGTGCCAGCAGCTTATTGGCCTCTGGGGCCAACGTCCTGACTTTC
cdr3_aa: CASSLLASGANVLTF

d_call: .
v_call: TRBV29-1
j_call: TRBJ1-2
clone_size: once
cdr3_nt: TGCAGCGTTGGTACAGGGTCTAACTATGGCTACACCTTC
cdr3_aa: CSVGTGSNYGYTF

d_call: .
v_call: TRBV30
j_call: TRBJ2-7
clone_size: .
cdr3_nt: TGTGCCTGTGTGCGTGATAGCTCCTACGAGCAGTACTTC
cdr3_aa: CACVRDSSYEQYF

d_call: .
v_call: TRBV11-2
j_call: TRBJ2-1
clone_size: .
cdr3_nt: TGTGCCAGCAGCCACCGGGACTTTCCATACAATGAGCAGTTCTTC
cdr3_aa: CASSHRDFPYNEQFF

d_call: TRBD1
v_call: TRBV5-1
j_call: TRBJ2-5
clone_size: once
cdr3_nt: TGCGCCAGCAGCTTGGAGACAGGGGAAGAGACCCAGTACTTC
cdr3_aa: CASSLETGEETQYF

d_call: TRBD2
v_call: TRBV5-4
j_call: TRBJ2-1
clone_size: .
cdr3_nt: TGTGCCAGCAGCTTGACGGGGGGGTATGAGCAGTTCTTC
cdr3_aa: CASSLTGGYEQFF

d_call: TRBD2
v_call: TRBV19
j_call: TRBJ2-7
clone_size: few
cdr3_nt: TGTGCCAGTAGTAACTTCGGGACTAGCGGGGATGAGCAGTACTTC
cdr3_aa: CASSNFGTSGDEQYF

d_call: TRBD1
v_call: TRBV7-8
j_call: TRBJ2-2
clone_size: .
cdr3_nt: TGTGCCAGCAGCTTCACCTACACAGGGGACACCGGGGAGCTGTTTTTT
cdr3_aa: CASSFTYTGDTGELFF

d_call: TRBD1
v_call: TRBV11-3
j_call: TRBJ2-1
clone_size: .
cdr3_nt: TGTGCCAGCAGCCCTGGGGGGACAGGGAAATTCAATGAGCAGTTCTTC
cdr3_aa: CASSPGGTGKFNEQFF

d_call: TRBD2
v_call: TRBV7-2
j_call: TRBJ2-1
clone_size: .
cdr3_nt: TGTGCCAGCAGCTTAGGGCCGGGGGGACACAATGAGCAGTTCTTC
cdr3_aa: CASSLGPGGHNEQFF

d_call: .
v_call: TRBV13
j_call: TRBJ2-1
clone_size: .
cdr3_nt: TGTGCCAGCAGCTTTGACAGGCCACCCCACAATGAGCAGTTCTTC
cdr3_aa: CASSFDRPPHNEQFF

d_call: .
v_call: TRBV2
j_call: TRBJ1-5
clone_size: .
cdr3_nt: TGTGCCAGCAGTGACGGGAATAGCAATCAGCCCCAGCATTTT
cdr3_aa: CASSDGNSNQPQHF

d_call: .
v_call: TRBV28
j_call: TRBJ1-2
clone_size: .
cdr3_nt: TGTGCCAGCAATCAGGGGCTCTATGGCTACACCTTC
cdr3_aa: CASNQGLYGYTF

d_call: TRBD1
v_call: TRBV5-6
j_call: TRBJ1-1
clone_size: .
cdr3_nt: TGTGCCAGCAGCTTAGGGACAGGAGACACTGAAGCTTTCTTT
cdr3_aa: CASSLGTGDTEAFF

d_call: .
v_call: TRBV5-1
j_call: TRBJ1-5
clone_size: .
cdr3_nt: TGCGCCAGCAGGGACAGAGACAATCAGCCCCAGCATTTT
cdr3_aa: CASRDRDNQPQHF

d_call: TRBD1
v_call: TRBV10-2
j_call: TRBJ2-1
clone_size: .
cdr3_nt: TGCGCCAGCAGTGAGCAGGGGGCAGGCTACAATGAGCAGTTCTTC
cdr3_aa: CASSEQGAGYNEQFF

d_call: TRBD2
v_call: TRBV5-1
j_call: TRBJ2-5
clone_size: .
cdr3_nt: TGCGCCAGCACCCGACTAGCGGGGGTGGGCGAGACCCAGTACTTC
cdr3_aa: CASTRLAGVGETQYF

d_call: TRBD1
v_call: TRBV5-1
j_call: TRBJ1-1
clone_size: few
cdr3_nt: TGCGCCAGCAGCTTGTCACAGGGGGTTGAAGCTTTCTTT
cdr3_aa: CASSLSQGVEAFF

d_call: TRBD1
v_call: TRBV11-1
j_call: TRBJ1-1
clone_size: .
cdr3_nt: TGTGCCAGCAGCCCTCCTCTCAGGGGGAGGAACACTGAAGCTTTCTTT
cdr3_aa: CASSPPLRGRNTEAFF

d_call: TRBD1
v_call: TRBV28
j_call: TRBJ1-3
clone_size: .
cdr3_nt: TGTGCCAGCAGTTTATGGGGTACGGACAGGGGCACCATATATTTT
cdr3_aa: CASSLWGTDRGTIYF

d_call: .
v_call: TRBV5-4
j_call: TRBJ1-2
clone_size: .
cdr3_nt: TGTGCCAGCCTCCGGTTGGGGGCGGAGGGCTACACCTTC
cdr3_aa: CASLRLGAEGYTF

d_call: TRBD1
v_call: TRBV7-3
j_call: TRBJ2-7
clone_size: .
cdr3_nt: TGTGCCAGCAGCTGGGACAGGGGTGCGCGCGAGCAGTACTTC
cdr3_aa: CASSWDRGAREQYF

d_call: .
v_call: TRBV5-6
j_call: TRBJ1-5
clone_size: .
cdr3_nt: TGTGCCAGCAGCCTGATGTCCGGGGGAGGGGATCAGCCCCAGCATTTT
cdr3_aa: CASSLMSGGGDQPQHF

d_call: .
v_call: TRBV7-2
j_call: TRBJ2-7
clone_size: .
cdr3_nt: TGTGCCAGCAGCCGGATGCCTACTACATACGAGCAGTACTTC
cdr3_aa: CASSRMPTTYEQYF

d_call: .
v_call: TRBV2
j_call: TRBJ2-6
clone_size: .
cdr3_nt: TGTGCCAGCAGGTCATTGGGGACTCTCAAGGCCTCTGGGGCCAACGTCCTGACTTTC
cdr3_aa: CASRSLGTLKASGANVLTF

d_call: .
v_call: TRBV5-5
j_call: TRBJ1-6
clone_size: .
cdr3_nt: TGTGCCAGCAGCTTGGGGCCATCTCGGCAGGGGTCTAATTCACCCCTCCACTTT
cdr3_aa: CASSLGPSRQGSNSPLHF

d_call: .
v_call: TRBV5-1
j_call: TRBJ2-1
clone_size: few
cdr3_nt: TGTGCCAGCAGCTTTAACAGGGACTACAATGAGCAGTTCTTC
cdr3_aa: CASSFNRDYNEQFF

d_call: .
v_call: TRBV7-9
j_call: TRBJ2-1
clone_size: .
cdr3_nt: TGTGCCAGCAGCCGTGCCGGAGGAACTAACAATGAGCAGTTCTTC
cdr3_aa: CASSRAGGTNNEQFF

d_call: TRBD1
v_call: TRBV7-9
j_call: TRBJ1-2
clone_size: .
cdr3_nt: TGTGCCAGCAGATTAGGACAGGGGATAAACTATGGCTACACCTTC
cdr3_aa: CASRLGQGINYGYTF

d_call: .
v_call: TRBV5-5
j_call: TRBJ1-4
clone_size: .
cdr3_nt: TGTGCCAGCAGTTCTGGGGGGATCGCCACTAATGAAAAACTGTTTTTT
cdr3_aa: CASSSGGIATNEKLFF

d_call: .
v_call: TRBV14
j_call: TRBJ1-2
clone_size: .
cdr3_nt: TGTGCCAGCAGCCGAGGGATCCACTATGGCTACACCTTC
cdr3_aa: CASSRGIHYGYTF

d_call: TRBD2
v_call: TRBV4-1
j_call: TRBJ2-1
clone_size: .
cdr3_nt: TGCGCCAGCAGCTCCCCAGCTAGCGGGCTCTACAATGAGCAGTTCTTC
cdr3_aa: CASSSPASGLYNEQFF

d_call: .
v_call: TRBV20-1
j_call: TRBJ1-2
clone_size: .
cdr3_nt: TGCAGTGCTTCAGATAGCTTCGGCTACACCTTC
cdr3_aa: CSASDSFGYTF

d_call: TRBD1
v_call: TRBV4-1
j_call: TRBJ2-7
clone_size: few
cdr3_nt: TGCGCCAGCTCCCTAGAAGAGACAGGGAGAGGTTACGAGCAGTACTTC
cdr3_aa: CASSLEETGRGYEQYF

d_call: .
v_call: TRBV19
j_call: TRBJ1-5
clone_size: .
cdr3_nt: TGTGCCAGTAGTATGTACTCCGGGAGGGATCAGCCCCAGCATTTT
cdr3_aa: CASSMYSGRDQPQHF

d_call: TRBD1
v_call: TRBV30
j_call: TRBJ1-5
clone_size: .
cdr3_nt: TGTGCCTGGACCGGGACAGGGAGGAATCAGCCCCAGCATTTT
cdr3_aa: CAWTGTGRNQPQHF

d_call: TRBD1
v_call: TRBV7-9
j_call: TRBJ1-4
clone_size: .
cdr3_nt: TGTGCCAGCAGCAGGGGGACAGGCGTTCGGGAAAAACTGTTTTTT
cdr3_aa: CASSRGTGVREKLFF

d_call: TRBD1
v_call: TRBV10-3
j_call: TRBJ1-2
clone_size: .
cdr3_nt: TGTGCCATCACTGGACAGGGGAACTATGGCTACACCTTC
cdr3_aa: CAITGQGNYGYTF

d_call: .
v_call: TRBV21-1
j_call: TRBJ2-7
clone_size: .
cdr3_nt: TGTGCCAGCAGCCTCACTCGGACAGGGCGCTCCTACGAGCAGTACTTC
cdr3_aa: CASSLTRTGRSYEQYF

d_call: .
v_call: TRBV27
j_call: TRBJ1-5
clone_size: .
cdr3_nt: TGTGCCACCCGAACAGGGAATCAGCCCCAGCATTTT
cdr3_aa: CATRTGNQPQHF

d_call: TRBD1
v_call: TRBV6-5
j_call: TRBJ1-6
clone_size: once
cdr3_nt: TGTGCCAGCGGCAGACAGGGGATTTCACCCCTCCACTTT
cdr3_aa: CASGRQGISPLHF